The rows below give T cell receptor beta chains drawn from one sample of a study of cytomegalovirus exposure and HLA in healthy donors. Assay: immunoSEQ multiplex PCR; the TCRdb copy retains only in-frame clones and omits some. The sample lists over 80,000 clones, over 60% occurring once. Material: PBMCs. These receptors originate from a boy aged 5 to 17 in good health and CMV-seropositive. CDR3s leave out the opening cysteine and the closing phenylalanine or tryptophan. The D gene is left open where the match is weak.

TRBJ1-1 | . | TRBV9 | ASSAFGGVGSF
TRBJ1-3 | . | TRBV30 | AWSVRQTTGNTIY
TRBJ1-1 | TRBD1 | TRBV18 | ASSGQPNTEAF
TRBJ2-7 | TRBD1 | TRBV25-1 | ASSDPDRATSYEQY
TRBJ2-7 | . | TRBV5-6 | ASSRLGGKIHEQY
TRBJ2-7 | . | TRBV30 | AWSGAESSYEQY
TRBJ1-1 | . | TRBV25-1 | ASSPTGSTEAF
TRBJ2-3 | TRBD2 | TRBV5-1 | ASSPTGLAGGTDTQY
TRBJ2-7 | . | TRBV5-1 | ASSLVGTSAEQY
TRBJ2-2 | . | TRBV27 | ASRPETNTGELF
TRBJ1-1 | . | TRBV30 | AWRGVADTEAF
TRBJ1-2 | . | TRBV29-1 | SVLGDSYGYP
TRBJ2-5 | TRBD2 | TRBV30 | AWSVGREETQY
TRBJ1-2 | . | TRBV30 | AWSWAGRDYGYT
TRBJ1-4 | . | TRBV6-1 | ASSGTRSLEKLF
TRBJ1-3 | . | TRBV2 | ASTLKSVSSGNTIY
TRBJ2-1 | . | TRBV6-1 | ASRGGHFTYNEQF
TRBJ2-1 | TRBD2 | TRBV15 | ATSRGWREGFQYNEQF
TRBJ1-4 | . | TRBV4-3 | ASSPGLNPQQLF
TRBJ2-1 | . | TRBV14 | ASSQYRDTSNEQF
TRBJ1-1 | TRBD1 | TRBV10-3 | AIRTTGDTEAF
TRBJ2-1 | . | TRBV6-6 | ASSYLSGNNEQF
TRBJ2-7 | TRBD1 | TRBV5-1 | ASSFLPGGQGSSYEQY
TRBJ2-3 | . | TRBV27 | ASSLSGLDFKY
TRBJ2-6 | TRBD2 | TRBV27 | ASSPGTSGANVLT
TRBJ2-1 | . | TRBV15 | ATSRLNEQF
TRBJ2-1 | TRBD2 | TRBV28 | ASSPPGGEIAYNEQF
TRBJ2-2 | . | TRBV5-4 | AGSSETNTGELF